This T cell receptor (beta chain) was obtained from a study of shared clonotypes between healthy human individuals. Whole-study context: The cohort comprised a couple of women and three men. Their ages spanned 18 to 49 years. Study outcomes and limitations: Larger estimated richness was generally seen in naive subsets than in memory subsets.

The method was immunoSEQ multiplex PCR; TCRdb's version includes in-frame clones alone and lacks a portion of them. Of around 700,000 clones listed, about 78% were seen once; the top ten hold under 2%. Donors were Caucasian adults residing in Nashville, Tennessee, USA. Concerning this clone itself: What it binds is not known.

This CDR3 has 15 residues. Germline trimming cut 1 base from V and 6 bases from J; bases unmatched to any gene: 4. Germline CDR1 reads MGHDK; CDR2 reads SYGVNS. What was sequenced was memory CD4+ T cells sorted from blood. Documented subset: CD45RA-negative fraction. The genes are TRBV25-1 and TRBJ2-7; 12 nucleotides match TRBD2. The TCR was taken from a woman aged 25 to 45 in good health. The CDR3 nucleotides are TGTGCCAGCAGTGAATCTCGGACTAGCGGGACCGAGCAGTACTTC. Its protein product is CASSESRTSGTEQYF.